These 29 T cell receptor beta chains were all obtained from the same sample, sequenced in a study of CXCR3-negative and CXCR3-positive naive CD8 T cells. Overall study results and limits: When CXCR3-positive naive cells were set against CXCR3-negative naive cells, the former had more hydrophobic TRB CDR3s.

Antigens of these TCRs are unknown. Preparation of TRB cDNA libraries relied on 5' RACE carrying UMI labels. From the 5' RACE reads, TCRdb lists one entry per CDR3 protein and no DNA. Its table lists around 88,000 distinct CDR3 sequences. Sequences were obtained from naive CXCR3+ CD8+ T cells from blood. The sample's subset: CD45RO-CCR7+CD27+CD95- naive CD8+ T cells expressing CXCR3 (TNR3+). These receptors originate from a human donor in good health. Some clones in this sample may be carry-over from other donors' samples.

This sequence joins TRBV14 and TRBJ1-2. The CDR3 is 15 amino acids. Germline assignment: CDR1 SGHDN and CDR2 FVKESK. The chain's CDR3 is CASSPKGPSPYGYTF.

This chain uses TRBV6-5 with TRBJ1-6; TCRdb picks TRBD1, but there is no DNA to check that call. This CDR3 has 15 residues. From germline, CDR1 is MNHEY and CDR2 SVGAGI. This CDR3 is CASSPQDRGYSPLHF.

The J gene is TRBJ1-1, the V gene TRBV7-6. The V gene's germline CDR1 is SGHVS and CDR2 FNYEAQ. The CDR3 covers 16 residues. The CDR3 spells CASSRPRMDLNTEAFF.

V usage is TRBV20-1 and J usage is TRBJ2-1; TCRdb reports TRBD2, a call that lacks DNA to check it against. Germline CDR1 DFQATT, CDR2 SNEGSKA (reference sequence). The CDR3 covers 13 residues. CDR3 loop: CSARGTSANEQFF.

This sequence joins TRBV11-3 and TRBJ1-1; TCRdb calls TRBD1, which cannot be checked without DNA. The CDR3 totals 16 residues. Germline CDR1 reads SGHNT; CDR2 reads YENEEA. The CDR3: CASSSPNWGGSTEAFF.

This CDR3 reads CASSSSYRDPQHF. The chain combines TRBV12-3 or TRBV12-4 with TRBJ1-5; the TRBD1 assignment by TCRdb is unverifiable without DNA. The CDR3 loop spans 13 amino acids.

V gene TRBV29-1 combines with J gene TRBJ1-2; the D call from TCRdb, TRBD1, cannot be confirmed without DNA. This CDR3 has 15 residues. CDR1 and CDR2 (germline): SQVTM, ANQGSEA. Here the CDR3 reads CSVEVGMGTGWGYTF.

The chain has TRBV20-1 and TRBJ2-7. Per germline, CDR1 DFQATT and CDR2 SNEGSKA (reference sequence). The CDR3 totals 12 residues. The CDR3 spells CSAAYATYEQYF.

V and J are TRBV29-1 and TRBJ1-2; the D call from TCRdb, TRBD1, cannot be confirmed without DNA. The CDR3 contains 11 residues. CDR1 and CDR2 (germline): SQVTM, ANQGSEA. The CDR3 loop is CSVAIPKGYTF. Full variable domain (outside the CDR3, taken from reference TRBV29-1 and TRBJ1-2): SAVISQKPSRDICQRGTSLTIQCQVDSQVTMMFWYRQQPGQSLTLIATANQGSEATYESGFVIDKFPISRPNLTFSTLTVSNMSPEDSSIYLCSVAIPKGYTFGSGTRLTVV.

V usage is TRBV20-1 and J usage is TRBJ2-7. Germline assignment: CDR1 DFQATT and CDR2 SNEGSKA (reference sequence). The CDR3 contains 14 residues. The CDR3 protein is CSARNLEGSYEQYF.

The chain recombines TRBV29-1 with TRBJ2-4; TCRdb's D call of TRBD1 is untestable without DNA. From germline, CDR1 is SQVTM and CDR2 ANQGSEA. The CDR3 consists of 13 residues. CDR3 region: CSVGQHGQNIQYF.

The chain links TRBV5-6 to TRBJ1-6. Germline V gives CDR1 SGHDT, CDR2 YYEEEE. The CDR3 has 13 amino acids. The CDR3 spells CASSLEENSPLHF.

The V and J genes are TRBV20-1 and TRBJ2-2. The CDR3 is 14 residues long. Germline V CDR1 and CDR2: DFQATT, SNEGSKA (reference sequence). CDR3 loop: CSAVDGYNTGELFF.

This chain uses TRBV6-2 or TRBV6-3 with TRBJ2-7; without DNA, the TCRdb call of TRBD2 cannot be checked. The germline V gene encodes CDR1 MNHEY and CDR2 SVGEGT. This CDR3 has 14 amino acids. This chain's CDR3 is CASSYGGESYEQYF.

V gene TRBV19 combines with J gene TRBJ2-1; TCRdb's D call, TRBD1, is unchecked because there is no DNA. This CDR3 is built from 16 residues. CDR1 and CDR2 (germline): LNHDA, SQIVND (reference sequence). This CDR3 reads CASSLLTGSPTLEQFF.

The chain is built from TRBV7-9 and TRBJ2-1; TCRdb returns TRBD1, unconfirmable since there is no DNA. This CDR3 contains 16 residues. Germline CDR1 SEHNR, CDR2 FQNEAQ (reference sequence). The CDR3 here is CASSGPGPPTHSEQFF.

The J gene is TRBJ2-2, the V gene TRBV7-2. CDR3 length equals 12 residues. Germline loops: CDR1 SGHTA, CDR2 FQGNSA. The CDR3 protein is CASSLWFGELFF.

CDR3 sequence reads: CASSLYRTGLEQYF. The chain uses TRBV14 and TRBJ2-7; the D gene TCRdb calls, TRBD1, cannot be checked with no DNA. The CDR3 sequence is 14 residues long. Germline-derived CDR1 and CDR2 are SGHDN and FVKESK.

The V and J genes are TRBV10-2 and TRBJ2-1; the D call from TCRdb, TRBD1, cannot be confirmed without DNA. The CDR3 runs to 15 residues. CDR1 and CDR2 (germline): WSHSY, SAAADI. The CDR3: CASSLIGGAGNEQFF.

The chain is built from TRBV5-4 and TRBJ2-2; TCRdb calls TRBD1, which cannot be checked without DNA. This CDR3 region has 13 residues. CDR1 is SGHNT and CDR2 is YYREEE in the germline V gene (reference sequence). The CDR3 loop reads CASNTGGTGELFF. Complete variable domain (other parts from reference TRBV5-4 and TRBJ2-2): ETGVTQSPTHLIKTRGQQVTLRCSSQSGHNTVSWYQQALGQGPQFIFQYYREEENGRGNFPPRFSGLQFPNYSSELNVNALELDDSALYLCASNTGGTGELFFGEGSRLTVL.

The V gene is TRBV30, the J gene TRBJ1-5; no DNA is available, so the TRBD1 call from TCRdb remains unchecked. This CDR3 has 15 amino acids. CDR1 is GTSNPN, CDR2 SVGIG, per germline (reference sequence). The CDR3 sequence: CAWNQRAGDNQPQHF.

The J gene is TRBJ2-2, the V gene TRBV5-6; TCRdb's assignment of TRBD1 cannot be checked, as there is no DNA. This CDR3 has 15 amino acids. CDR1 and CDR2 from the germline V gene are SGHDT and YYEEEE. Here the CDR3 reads CASSRWTGNTGELFF.

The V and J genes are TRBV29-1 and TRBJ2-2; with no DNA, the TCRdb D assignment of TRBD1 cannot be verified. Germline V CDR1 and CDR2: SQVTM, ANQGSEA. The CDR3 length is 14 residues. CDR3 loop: CSVRTGGISGELFF.

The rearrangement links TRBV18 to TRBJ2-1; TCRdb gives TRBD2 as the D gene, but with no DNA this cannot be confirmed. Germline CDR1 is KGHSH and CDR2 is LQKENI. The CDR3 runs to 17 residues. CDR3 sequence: CASSSNPSGNPNNEQFF. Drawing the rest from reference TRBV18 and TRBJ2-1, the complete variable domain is NAGVMQNPRHLVRRRGQEARLRCSPMKGHSHVYWYRQLPEEGLKFMVYLQKENIIDESGMPKERFSAEFPKEGPSILRIQQVVRGDSAAYFCASSSNPSGNPNNEQFFGPGTRLTVL.

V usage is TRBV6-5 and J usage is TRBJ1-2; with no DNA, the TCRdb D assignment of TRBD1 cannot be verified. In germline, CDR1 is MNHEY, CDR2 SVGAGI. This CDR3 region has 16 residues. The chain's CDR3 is CASSPTLDRANYGYTF.

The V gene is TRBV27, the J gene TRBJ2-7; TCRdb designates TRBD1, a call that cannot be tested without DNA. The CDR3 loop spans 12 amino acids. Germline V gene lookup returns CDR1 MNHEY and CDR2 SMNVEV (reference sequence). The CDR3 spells CASLSGGGEQYF.

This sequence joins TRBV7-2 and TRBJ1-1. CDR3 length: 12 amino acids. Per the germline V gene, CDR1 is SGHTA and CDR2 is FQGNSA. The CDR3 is CASSLGISEAFF.

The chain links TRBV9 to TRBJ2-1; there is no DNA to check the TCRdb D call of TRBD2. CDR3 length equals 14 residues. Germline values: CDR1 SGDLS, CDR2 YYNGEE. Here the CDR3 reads CASSVGPAAKRKFF.

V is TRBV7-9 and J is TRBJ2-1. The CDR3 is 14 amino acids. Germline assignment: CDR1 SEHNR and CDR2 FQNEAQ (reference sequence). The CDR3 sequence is CASSLAWGYNEQFF.